Sequencing of this TCR beta chain was carried out in a study of cytomegalovirus exposure and HLA in healthy donors. CDR1 is SGHDT and CDR2 is YYEEEE in the germline V gene. V shed 0 bases and J 12 bases; nucleotides not matched to a gene: 4. The CDR3 consists of 13 residues. Sequenced by immunoSEQ multiplex PCR; TCRdb stores in-frame clones only, minus some. Of some 130,000 clones in the sample, 94% were seen once. Study findings and constraints: In vitro confirmation showed three CMV-associated chains to be CMV antigen specific.

In the case of this clone: As yet, its antigen is unknown.

Sequences were obtained from PBMCs. This sequence joins TRBV5-6 and TRBJ1-2, with 11 nucleotides matching TRBD1. The sequence was obtained from a man aged 18 to 35 in good health and CMV-seropositive. The CDR3 DNA sequence: TGTGCCAGCAGCTTGGGGACAGGGGGCGCAGACACCTTC. Translating it yields CASSLGTGGADTF.